This TCR beta chain emerged from a study of shared clonotypes between healthy human individuals. At the level of the study: The plates for each donor numbered three CD4 naive, three CD4 memory, two CD8 naive and one CD8 memory.

An assay was performed, and its level was deep. Authors' processing steps: There were no quality scores in the junction-only immunoSEQ sequences, so filtering differed. Measured with immunoSEQ multiplex PCR; TCRdb has only the in-frame clones, and not every one. For V, J and clone size, that table is used; D and trimming come from the DNA. The table has approximately 2.3 million clones, just over 90% seen once; the top ten hold roughly 0.36%. Germline V gene data show CDR1 as MDHEN and CDR2 as SYDVKM. CDR3 length: 15 amino acids. V was clipped by 2 bases and J by 2 bases, with 13 bases between them. The chain joins TRBV28 to TRBJ2-7, with D maybe TRBD1 (5 bases). Sample: naive CD4+ T cells from PBMCs. Subset noted: CD45RA+ positively selected. This TCR was recovered from a man aged 18 to 30 in good health. Some clones in this sample may be carry-over from other donors' samples. Here the CDR3 reads CASSLTGQGTYEQYF. As DNA, the CDR3 is TGTGCCAGCAGTTTAACGGGTCAGGGTACCTACGAGCAGTACTTC.